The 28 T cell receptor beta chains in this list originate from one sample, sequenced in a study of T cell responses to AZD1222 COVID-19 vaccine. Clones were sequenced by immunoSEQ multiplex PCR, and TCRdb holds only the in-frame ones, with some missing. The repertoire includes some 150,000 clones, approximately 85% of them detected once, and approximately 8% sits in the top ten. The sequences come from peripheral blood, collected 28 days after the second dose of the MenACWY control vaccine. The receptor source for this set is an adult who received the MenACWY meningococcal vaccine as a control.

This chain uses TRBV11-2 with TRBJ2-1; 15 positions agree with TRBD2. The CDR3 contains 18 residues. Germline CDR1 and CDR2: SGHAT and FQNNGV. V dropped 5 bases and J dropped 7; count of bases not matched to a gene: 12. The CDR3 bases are TGTGCCAGCAGCCATAACCCGGGACTAGCGGGGGGTCAGAATGAGCAGTTCTTC. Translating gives CASSHNPGLAGGQNEQFF.

The DNA of the CDR3 is TGTGCCAGCAGCTCATCAGGGGCGTACACTGAAGCTTTCTTT. It translates to CASSSSGAYTEAFF. The chain links TRBV5-4 to TRBJ1-1; perhaps TRBD1 as D (6 bases). The CDR3 consists of 14 residues. Germline CDR1 reads SGHNT; CDR2 reads YYREEE (reference sequence). Trimming removed 3 bases at V and 3 bases at J, with 12 bases between.

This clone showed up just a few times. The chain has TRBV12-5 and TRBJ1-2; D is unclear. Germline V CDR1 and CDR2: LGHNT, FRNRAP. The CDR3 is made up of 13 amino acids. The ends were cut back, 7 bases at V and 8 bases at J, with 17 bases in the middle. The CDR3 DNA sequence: TGTGCTAGTGCCCCCGGGGAGGTGTCCGGCTACACCTTC. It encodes CASAPGEVSGYTF.

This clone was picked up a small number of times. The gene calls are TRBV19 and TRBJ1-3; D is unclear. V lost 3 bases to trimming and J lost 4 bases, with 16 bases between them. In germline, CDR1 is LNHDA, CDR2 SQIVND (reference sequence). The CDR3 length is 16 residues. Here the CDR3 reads CASSISLAGRGNTIYF. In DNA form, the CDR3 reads TGTGCCAGTAGTATTTCCCTCGCAGGAAGGGGAAACACCATATATTTT.

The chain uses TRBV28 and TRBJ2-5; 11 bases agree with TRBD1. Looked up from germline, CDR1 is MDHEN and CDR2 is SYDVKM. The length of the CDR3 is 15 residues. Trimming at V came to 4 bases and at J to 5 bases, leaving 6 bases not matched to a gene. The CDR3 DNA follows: TGTGCCAGCAGTTCGGGACAGGGGGTGAGGGAGACCCAGTACTTC. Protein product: CASSSGQGVRETQYF.

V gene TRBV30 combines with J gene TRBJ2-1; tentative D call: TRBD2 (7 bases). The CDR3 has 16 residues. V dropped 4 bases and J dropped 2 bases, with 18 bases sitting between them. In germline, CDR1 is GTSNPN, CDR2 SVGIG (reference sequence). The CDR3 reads CAWTPGGTSPYNEQFF. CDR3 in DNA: TGTGCCTGGACCCCGGGGGGCACTTCGCCCTACAATGAGCAGTTCTTC. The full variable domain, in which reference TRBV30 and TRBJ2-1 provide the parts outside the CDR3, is SQTIHQWPATLVQPVGSPLSLECTVEGTSNPNLYWYRQAAGRGLQLLFYSVGIGQISSEVPQNLSASRPQDRQFILSSKKLLLSDSGFYLCAWTPGGTSPYNEQFFGPGTRLTVL.

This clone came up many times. Here the CDR3 reads CASSPEGAATYEQYF. The CDR3 DNA reads TGTGCCAGCAGTCCGGAGGGGGCCGCTACCTACGAGCAGTACTTC. V and J are TRBV6-5 and TRBJ2-7; TRBD1 might be the D (7 bases). V was trimmed by 5 bases and J by 2 bases, leaving 16 bases between them. From germline, CDR1 is MNHEY and CDR2 SVGAGI. This CDR3 has 15 amino acids.

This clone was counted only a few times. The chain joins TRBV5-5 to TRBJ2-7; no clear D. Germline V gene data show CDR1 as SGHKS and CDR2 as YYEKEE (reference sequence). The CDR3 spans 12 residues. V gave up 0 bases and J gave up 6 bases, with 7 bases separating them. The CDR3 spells CASSLGTLEQYF. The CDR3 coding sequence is TGTGCCAGCAGCTTGGGGACCCTCGAGCAGTACTTC.

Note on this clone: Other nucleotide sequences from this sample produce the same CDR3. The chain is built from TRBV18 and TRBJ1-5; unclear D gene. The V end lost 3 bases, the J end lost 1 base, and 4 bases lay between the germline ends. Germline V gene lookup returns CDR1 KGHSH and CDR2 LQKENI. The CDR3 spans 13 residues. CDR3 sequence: CASSPGSNQPQHF. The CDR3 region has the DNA TGTGCCAGCTCACCCGGGAGCAATCAGCCCCAGCATTTT. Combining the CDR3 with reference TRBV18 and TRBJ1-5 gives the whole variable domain NAGVMQNPRHLVRRRGQEARLRCSPMKGHSHVYWYRQLPEEGLKFMVYLQKENIIDESGMPKERFSAEFPKEGPSILRIQQVVRGDSAAYFCASSPGSNQPQHFGDGTRLSIL.

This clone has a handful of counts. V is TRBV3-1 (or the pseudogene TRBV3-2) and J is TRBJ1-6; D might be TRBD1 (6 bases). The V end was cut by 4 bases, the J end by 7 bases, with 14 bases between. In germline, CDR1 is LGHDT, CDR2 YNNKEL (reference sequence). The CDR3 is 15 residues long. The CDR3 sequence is CASSPTRGDNSPLHF. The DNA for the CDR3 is TGTGCCAGCAGCCCCACGAGGGGGGACAATTCACCCCTCCACTTT.

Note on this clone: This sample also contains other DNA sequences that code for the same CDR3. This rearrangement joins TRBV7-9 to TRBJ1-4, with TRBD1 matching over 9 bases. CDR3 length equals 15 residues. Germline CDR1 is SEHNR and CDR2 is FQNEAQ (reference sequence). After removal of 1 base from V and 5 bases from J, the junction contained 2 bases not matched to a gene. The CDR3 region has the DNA TGTGCCAGCAGCTTAGGACAGGGGGAGAATGAAAAACTGTTTTTT. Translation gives CASSLGQGENEKLFF.

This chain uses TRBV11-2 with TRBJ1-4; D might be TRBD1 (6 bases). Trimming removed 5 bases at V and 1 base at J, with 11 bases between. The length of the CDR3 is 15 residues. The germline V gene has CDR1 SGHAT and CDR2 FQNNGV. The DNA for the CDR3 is TGTGCCAGCAGCCGCGAGGGGGGAACTAATGAAAAACTGTTTTTT. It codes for CASSREGGTNEKLFF.

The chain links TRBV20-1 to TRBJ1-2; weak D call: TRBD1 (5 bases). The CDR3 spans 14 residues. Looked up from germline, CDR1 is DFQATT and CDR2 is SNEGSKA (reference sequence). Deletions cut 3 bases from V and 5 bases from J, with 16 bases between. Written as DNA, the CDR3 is TGCAGTGCTAGTAAGGGGTCGGACGGGTATGGCTACACCTTC. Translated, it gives CSASKGSDGYGYTF.

The DNA of the CDR3 is TGTGCCAGCAGTGACTTCGGGACTACCGACAATGAGCAGTTCTTC. Its protein product is CASSDFGTTDNEQFF. The gene calls are TRBV25-1 and TRBJ2-1; 7 nucleotides agree with TRBD2. J lost 5 bases, V lost 3 bases, and 7 bases had no gene match. The CDR3 is 15 residues long. Germline CDR1 reads MGHDK; CDR2 reads SYGVNS.

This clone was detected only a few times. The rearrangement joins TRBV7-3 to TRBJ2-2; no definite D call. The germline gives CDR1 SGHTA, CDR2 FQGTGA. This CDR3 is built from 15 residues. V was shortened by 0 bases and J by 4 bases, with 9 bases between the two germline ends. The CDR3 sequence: CASSLTMALTGELFF. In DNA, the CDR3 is TGTGCCAGCAGCTTAACTATGGCTCTCACCGGGGAGCTGTTTTTT.

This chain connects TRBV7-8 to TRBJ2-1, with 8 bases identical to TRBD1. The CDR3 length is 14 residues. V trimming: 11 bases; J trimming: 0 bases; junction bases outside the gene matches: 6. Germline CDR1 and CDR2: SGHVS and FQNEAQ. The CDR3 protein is CAGNTGGSYNEQFF. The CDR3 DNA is TGTGCCGGAAATACAGGGGGCTCCTACAATGAGCAGTTCTTC.

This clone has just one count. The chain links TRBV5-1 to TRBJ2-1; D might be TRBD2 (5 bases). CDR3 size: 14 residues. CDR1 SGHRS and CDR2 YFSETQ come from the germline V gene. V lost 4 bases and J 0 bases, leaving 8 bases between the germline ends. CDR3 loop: CASSTGDSYNEQFF. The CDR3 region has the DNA TGCGCCAGCAGCACCGGGGACTCCTACAATGAGCAGTTCTTC.

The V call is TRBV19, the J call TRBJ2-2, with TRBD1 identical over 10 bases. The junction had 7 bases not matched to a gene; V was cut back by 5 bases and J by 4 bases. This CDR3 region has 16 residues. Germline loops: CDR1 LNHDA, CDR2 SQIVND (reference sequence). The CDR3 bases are TGTGCCAGTAGTTACGGGACAGGGGTTAGCACCGGGGAGCTGTTTTTT. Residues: CASSYGTGVSTGELFF.

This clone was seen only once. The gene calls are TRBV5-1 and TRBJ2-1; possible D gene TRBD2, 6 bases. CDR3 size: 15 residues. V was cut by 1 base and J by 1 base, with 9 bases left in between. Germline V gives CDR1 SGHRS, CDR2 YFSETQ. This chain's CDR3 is CASSLNSGSYNEQFF. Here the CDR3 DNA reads TGCGCCAGCAGCTTGAATAGCGGTTCCTACAATGAGCAGTTCTTC.

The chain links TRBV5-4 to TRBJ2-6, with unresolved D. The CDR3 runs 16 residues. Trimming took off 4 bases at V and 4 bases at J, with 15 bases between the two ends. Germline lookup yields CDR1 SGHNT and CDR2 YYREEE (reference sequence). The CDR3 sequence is CASSLSSRSGANVLTF. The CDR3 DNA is TGTGCCAGCAGCCTGTCTTCGAGGTCAGGGGCCAACGTCCTGACTTTC.

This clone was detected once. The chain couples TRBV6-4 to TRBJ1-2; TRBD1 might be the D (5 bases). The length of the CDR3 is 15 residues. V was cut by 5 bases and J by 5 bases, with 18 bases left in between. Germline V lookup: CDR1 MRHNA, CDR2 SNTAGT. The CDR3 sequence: CASSYGTGSAYGYTF. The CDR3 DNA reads TGTGCCAGCAGTTACGGAACAGGATCGGCGTATGGCTACACCTTC.

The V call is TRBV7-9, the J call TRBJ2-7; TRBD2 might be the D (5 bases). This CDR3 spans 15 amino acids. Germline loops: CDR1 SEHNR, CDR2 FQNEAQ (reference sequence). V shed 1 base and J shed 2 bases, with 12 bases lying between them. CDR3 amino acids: CASSLDPRRPYEQYV. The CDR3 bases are TGTGCCAGCAGCTTAGACCCCCGGAGGCCCTACGAGCAGTACGTC.

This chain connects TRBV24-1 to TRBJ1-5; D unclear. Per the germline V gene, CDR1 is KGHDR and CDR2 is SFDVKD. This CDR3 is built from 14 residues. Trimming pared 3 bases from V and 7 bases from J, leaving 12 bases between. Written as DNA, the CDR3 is TGTGCCACCAGTGATCACCACATGGGGCAGCCCCAGCATTTT. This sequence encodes CATSDHHMGQPQHF.

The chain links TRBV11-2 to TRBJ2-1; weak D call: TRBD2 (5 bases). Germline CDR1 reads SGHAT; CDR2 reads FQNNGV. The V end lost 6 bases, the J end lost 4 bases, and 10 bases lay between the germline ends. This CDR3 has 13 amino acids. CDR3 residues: CASRLVKYNEQFF. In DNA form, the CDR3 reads TGTGCCAGCAGACTAGTAAAGTACAATGAGCAGTTCTTC.

CDR3 amino acids: CAWRADRAAGELFF. In nucleotides, the CDR3 is TGTGCCTGGAGGGCAGACAGGGCCGCCGGGGAGCTGTTTTTT. This sequence joins TRBV30 and TRBJ2-2, with TRBD1 matching 7 bases. V shed 3 bases and J 6 bases; nucleotides not matched to a gene: 7. Germline CDR1 reads GTSNPN; CDR2 reads SVGIG (reference sequence). CDR3 length equals 14 residues. Using reference TRBV30 and TRBJ2-2 for the parts outside the CDR3, the full variable domain is SQTIHQWPATLVQPVGSPLSLECTVEGTSNPNLYWYRQAAGRGLQLLFYSVGIGQISSEVPQNLSASRPQDRQFILSSKKLLLSDSGFYLCAWRADRAAGELFFGEGSRLTVL.

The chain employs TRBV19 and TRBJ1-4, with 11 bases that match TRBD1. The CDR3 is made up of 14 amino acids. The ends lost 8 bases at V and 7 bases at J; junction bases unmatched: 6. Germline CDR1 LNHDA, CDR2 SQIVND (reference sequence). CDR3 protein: CASSLGTGGEKLFF. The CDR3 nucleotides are TGTGCCAGTTCCCTCGGGACAGGGGGTGAAAAACTGTTTTTT.

The CDR3 coding sequence is TGTGCCAGCAGCCAAGATTGGAGGCTTGGGGGGCCGTCCTACAATGAGCAGTTCTTC. Encoded protein: CASSQDWRLGGPSYNEQFF. V and J are TRBV3-1 (or the pseudogene TRBV3-2) and TRBJ2-1; either TRBD1 or TRBD2 may supply D (6 bases each). The CDR3 is 19 residues long. Trimming took off 0 bases at V and 1 base at J, with 19 bases between the two ends. CDR1 LGHDT and CDR2 YNNKEL come from the germline V gene (reference sequence).

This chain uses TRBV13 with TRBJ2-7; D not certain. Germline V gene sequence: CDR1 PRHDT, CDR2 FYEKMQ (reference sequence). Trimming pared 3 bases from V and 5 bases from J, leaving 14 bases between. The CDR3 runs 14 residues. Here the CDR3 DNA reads TGTGCCAGCAGCTTTGCGAAAGGATGGAACGAGCAGTACTTC. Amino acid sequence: CASSFAKGWNEQYF.